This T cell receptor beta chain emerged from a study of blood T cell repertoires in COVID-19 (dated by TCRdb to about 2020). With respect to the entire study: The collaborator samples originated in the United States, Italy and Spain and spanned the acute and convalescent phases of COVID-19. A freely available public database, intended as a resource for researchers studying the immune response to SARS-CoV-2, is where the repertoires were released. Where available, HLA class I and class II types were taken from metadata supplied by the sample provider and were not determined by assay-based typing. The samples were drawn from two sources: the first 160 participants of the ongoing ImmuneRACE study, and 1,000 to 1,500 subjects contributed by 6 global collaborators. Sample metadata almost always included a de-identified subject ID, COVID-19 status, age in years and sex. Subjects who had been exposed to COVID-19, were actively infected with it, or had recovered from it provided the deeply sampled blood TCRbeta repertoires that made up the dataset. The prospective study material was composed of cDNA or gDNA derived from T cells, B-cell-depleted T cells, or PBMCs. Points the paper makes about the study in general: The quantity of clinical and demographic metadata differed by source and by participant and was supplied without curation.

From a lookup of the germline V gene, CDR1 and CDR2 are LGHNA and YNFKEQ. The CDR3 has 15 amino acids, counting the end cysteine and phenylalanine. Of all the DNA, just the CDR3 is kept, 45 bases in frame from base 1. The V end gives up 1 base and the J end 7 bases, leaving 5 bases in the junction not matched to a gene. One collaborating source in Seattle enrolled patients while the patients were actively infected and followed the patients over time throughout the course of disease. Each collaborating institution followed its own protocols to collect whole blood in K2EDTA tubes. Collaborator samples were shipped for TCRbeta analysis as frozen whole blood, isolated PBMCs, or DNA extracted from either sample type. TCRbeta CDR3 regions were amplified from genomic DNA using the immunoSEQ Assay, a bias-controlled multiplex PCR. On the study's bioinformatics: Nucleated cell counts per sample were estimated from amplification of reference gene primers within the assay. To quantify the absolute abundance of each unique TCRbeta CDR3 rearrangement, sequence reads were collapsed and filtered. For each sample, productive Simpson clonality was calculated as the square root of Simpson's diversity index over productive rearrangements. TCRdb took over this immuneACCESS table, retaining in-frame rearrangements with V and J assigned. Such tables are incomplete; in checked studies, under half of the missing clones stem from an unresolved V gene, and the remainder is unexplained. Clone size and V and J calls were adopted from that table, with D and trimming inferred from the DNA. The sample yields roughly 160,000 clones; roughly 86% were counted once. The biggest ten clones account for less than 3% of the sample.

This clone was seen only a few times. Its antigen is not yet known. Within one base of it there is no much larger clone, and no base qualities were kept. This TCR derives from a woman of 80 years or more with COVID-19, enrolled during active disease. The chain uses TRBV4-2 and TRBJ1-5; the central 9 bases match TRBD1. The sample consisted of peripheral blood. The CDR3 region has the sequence CASSQAGQGGQPQHF. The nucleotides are TGTGCCAGCAGCCAAGCGGGACAGGGCGGACAGCCCCAGCATTTT.